This record covers a single T cell receptor beta chain. Its antigen remains unknown. The CDR3 end shows no conserved phenylalanine or tryptophan, and so a read error is likely. V lost 4 bases to trimming and J lost 4 bases, with 15 bases between them. This CDR3 contains 15 residues. CDR1 and CDR2 (germline): SGHTA, FQGTGA. Purified naive CD4+ T cells were depleted of CD25+ Tregs. Points from the study as a whole: Tumor memory CD4+ T cell TCR gene usage clustered with blood and lymph node memory CD4+ cells and lymph node naive CD4+ cells.

Full-length variable regions came from constant-region reverse primers plus semi-nested Nested Universal Primer A PCR. One entry per CDR3 protein results from TCRdb running MiXCR on the 5' RACE reads. This sample yields tens of thousands of distinct CDR3 sequences, of which roughly 24% are seen a single time; roughly 3.5% belongs to the top ten. The rearrangement joins TRBV7-3 to TRBJ2-3; D perhaps matches TRBD1 (6 bases). Sample: naive CD4+ T cells sorted from a lymph node. Subset in this sample: naive CD4+ T cells, CD4+CD45RA+CD25-. This receptor was identified in a female donor with breast cancer. The CDR3 nucleotides read TGTGCCAGCAGCTCCACCGCGACAGGCGCAGATACGCAGTATTCT. Residues: CASSSTATGADTQYS.